The table lists the clone carrying this T cell receptor (beta chain) with many counts. What it recognizes is unknown. This sample was taken from a study of spatial heterogeneity in lung cancer. Specified time point: sample taken at primary tumor resection. The input material, whole RNA from tumor, nontumor lung or frozen PBMC, was sequenced unsorted. Samples were obtained from approximately 76 donors, all untreated early-stage non-small cell lung cancer patients. Notes on the study in general: There were more appearances of ubiquitous expanded tumor TCRs in blood at resection than at follow-up.

In the library, each TCR cDNA molecule bore its own unique molecular identifier. TCRdb re-analysed the 5' RACE reads in MiXCR, keeping a single row per CDR3 protein. In the table there are tens of thousands of distinct CDR3 sequences, approximately 20% of which are singletons. The CDR3 is 15 amino acids. V shed 1 base and J shed 6 bases, with 14 bases lying between them. Germline V gives CDR1 SGHVS, CDR2 FNYEAQ. The source of this sequence is a male donor with early-stage non-small cell lung cancer. The rearrangement joins TRBV7-6 to TRBJ2-3; TRBD1 or TRBD2 may be the D gene (5 bases each). The source material was PBMCs, sampled at surgery. CDR3 region: CASSLGGLGTDTQYF. CDR3 bases: TGTGCCAGCAGCTTAGGAGGTCTGGGGACCGATACGCAGTATTTT.